The clone carrying this TCR beta chain was seen more than once but under ten times. Antigen: not known. The entry originates in a study of T-cell memory formation after mild COVID-19. General study findings and limits: Contracting clones localized mainly to CM and EM when CD4+ and mainly to EMRA when CD8+. Clones contracting day 15 to 85 were balanced CD4/CD8; later expanders leaned CD4+.

Germline V gene data show CDR1 as SGHRS and CDR2 as YFSETQ. Trimming at V came to 6 bases and at J to 0 bases, leaving 5 bases not matched to a gene. This CDR3 spans 14 amino acids. TCRdb independently ran MiXCR on the 5' RACE reads; one entry per CDR3 protein. The sample lists 300,000 to 400,000 distinct CDR3 sequences, more than 15% occurring once. Sequenced: PBMCs or a T cell subset sorted from them (not recorded which). V and J are TRBV5-1 and TRBJ2-7, with 8 nucleotides matching TRBD2. This receptor was taken from a man younger than 35 who had mild COVID-19 (a few samples of this study predate the infection). Cell type and time point are not known. CDR3 sequence (DNA): TGCGCCAGCACTGTCGGGGGGGGCTCCTACGAGCAGTACTTC. Amino acid sequence: CASTVGGGSYEQYF. Full variable domain (outside the CDR3, taken from reference TRBV5-1 and TRBJ2-7): KAGVTQTPRYLIKTRGQQVTLSCSPISGHRSVSWYQQTPGQGLQFLFEYFSETQRNKGNFPGRFSGRQFSNSRSEMNVSTLELGDSALYLCASTVGGGSYEQYFGPGTRLTVT.